The sequence of this T cell receptor beta chain was determined in a study of OX40 agonist ivuxolimab in advanced cancers. Using immunoSEQ multiplex PCR, the repertoire was profiled, and TCRdb retains in-frame clones only, with some absent. The sample shows over 60,000 clones, about 89% of them seen only once. This clone was counted once. Its specificity is not known. Cycle 7 day 1, cycle 4 day 1, and baseline were the timepoints at which blood was sampled. Study results and limitations: Low levels of normalized T-cell clonal expansion also appeared in some nonresponders. CD4+ T cells averaged fewer expanded clones than CD8+ T cells.

CDR1 and CDR2 (germline): SNHLY, FYNNEI. Trimming pared 8 bases from V and 0 bases from J, leaving 14 bases between. This CDR3 has 14 amino acids. J is TRBJ2-7 and V is TRBV2, with a tentative D call TRBD1 (6 bases). The clonotype was recovered from an adult with an advanced solid tumor such as melanoma, head and neck, liver or kidney cancer. The specimen comprised CD4+ or CD8+ T cells sorted from blood, sampled in a trial of the OX40 agonist ivuxolimab. The CDR3 bases are TGTGCCAGCTGTACGGACAGCATCTCCTACGAGCAGTACTTC. This codes for CASCTDSISYEQYF.